This T cell receptor beta chain was recorded in a study of T cell repertoires in cytomegalovirus infection (dated by TCRdb to the late 2010s). About the investigation overall: The peptide stimulations were aimed at well-studied HLA-B-restricted epitopes as well as recently identified HLA-C-restricted CMV epitopes, whose presentation resists viral immunomodulation. Donor HLA type was relevant to the analysis, as public TCR beta signatures indicated carriage of CMV infection together with the matching HLA type.

Overall study outcomes, separate from this receptor: The ex vivo response was dominated by HLA-C-restricted CMV-specific TCR beta clonotypes, which also provided the single most frequent clonotype in two of eight donors. Carriers of CMV infection plus the relevant HLA type were discriminated by the cumulative frequency of public TCR beta family members in the study cohort and in an independent 352-donor cohort.

The CDR3 has 14 amino acids, counting the end cysteine and phenylalanine. The entry retains the CDR3 DNA only, 42 bases that are in frame from base 1. V sheds 2 bases and J sheds 4 bases, leaving 11 bases between their ends. CDR1 and CDR2 (MNHNY, SVGAGI) derive from the germline V gene (reference sequence). This clonotype was detected only a few times. The specificity of this receptor is unknown. Base qualities are not provided; no much larger clone lies one nucleotide away. The sample's treatment or condition label, decoded: in vitro stimulation with specific CMV peptide epitopes to enrich CMV-specific T cells. This sample was sequenced with an Illumina HiSeq 1500. Using fastp trimming at Q25 and MiXCR clonotype assembly, TCRdb reanalyzed the public sequencing data and kept in-frame beta chains. Each entry is one CDR3 protein sequence, shown with its most common DNA and genes. This sample comprises 200,000 to 250,000 distinct CDR3 sequences, around two fifths of them detected only once. The top ten clonotypes cover approximately 60% of the sample.

The TCR originated in a human donor in good health (CMV status not recorded). Some clones in this sample may be carry-over from other donors' samples. The rearranged segments are TRBV6-6 and TRBJ1-1; the D gene identity is not certain. The material was CD8+ T cells from cultured PBMCs, obtained from culture after CMV antigen stimulation. The encoded CDR3 is CASSYKGLFTEAFF. The nucleotides read TGTGCCAGCAGTTACAAAGGGTTATTCACTGAAGCTTTCTTT.